This T cell receptor (beta chain) derives from a study of shared clonotypes between healthy human individuals. In the study overall: The donor pool was made up of a couple of women and three men aged 18 to 49.

Running of the assay took place at deep level. Clones were sequenced by immunoSEQ multiplex PCR, and TCRdb holds only the in-frame ones, with some missing. The sample lists hundreds of thousands of clones; more than 70% were seen once. The V gene lost 5 bases and the J gene lost 5 bases, with 21 bases spanning the gap. The CDR3 length is 16 residues. The germline CDR1 and CDR2 sequences are SGHTA and FQGTGA. Study results and caveats: The generation probabilities recorded for non-shared clonotypes fell below those of clonotypes shared by all four donors.

A remark on this clone: Its cognate antigen is unknown.

The sample was memory CD4+ T cells sorted from blood. This sample's subset: CD45RA-negative fraction. The rearrangement links TRBV7-3 to TRBJ2-5, with D possibly matching TRBD1 (6 bases). This clonotype was obtained from a young woman in good health. In nucleotides, the CDR3 is TGTGCCAGCAGCCAGGGGCGGCTTGCTCTAGGGGAGACCCAGTACTTC. It is translated as CASSQGRLALGETQYF.